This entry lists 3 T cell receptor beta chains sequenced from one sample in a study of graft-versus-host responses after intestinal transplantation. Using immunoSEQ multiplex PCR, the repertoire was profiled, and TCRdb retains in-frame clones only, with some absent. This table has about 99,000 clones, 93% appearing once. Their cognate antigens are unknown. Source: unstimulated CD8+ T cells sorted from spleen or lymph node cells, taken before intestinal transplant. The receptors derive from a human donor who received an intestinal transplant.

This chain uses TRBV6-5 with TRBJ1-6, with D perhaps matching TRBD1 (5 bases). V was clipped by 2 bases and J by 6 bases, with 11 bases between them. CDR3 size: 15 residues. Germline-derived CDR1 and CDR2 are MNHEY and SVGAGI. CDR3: CASSYAGQGNSPLHF. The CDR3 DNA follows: TGTGCCAGCAGTTACGCGGGGCAGGGTAATTCACCCCTCCACTTT.

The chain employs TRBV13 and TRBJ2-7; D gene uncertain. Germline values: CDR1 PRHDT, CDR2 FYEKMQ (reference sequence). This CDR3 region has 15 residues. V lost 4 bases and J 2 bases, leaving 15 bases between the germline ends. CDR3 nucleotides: TGTGCCAGCAGCTGGGCCGTAGTTGGGGCCTACGAGCAGTACTTC. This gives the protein CASSWAVVGAYEQYF. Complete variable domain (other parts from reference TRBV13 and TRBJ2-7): AAGVIQSPRHLIKEKRETATLKCYPIPRHDTVYWYQQGPGQDPQFLISFYEKMQSDKGSIPDRFSAQQFSDYHSELNMSSLELGDSALYFCASSWAVVGAYEQYFGPGTRLTVT.

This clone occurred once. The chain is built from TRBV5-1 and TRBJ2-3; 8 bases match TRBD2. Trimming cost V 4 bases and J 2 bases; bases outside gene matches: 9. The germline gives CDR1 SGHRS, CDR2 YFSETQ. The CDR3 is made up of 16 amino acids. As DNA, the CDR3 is TGCGCCAGCAGCCAGCGGGGGCGAGAGCCCACAGATACGCAGTATTTT. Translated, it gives CASSQRGREPTDTQYF.